This T cell receptor beta chain was identified during a study of beta chain features in type 1 diabetes. The entirety of the isolated RNA underwent reverse transcription, so expressed TCRB transcripts were sequenced. Clones were sequenced by immunoSEQ multiplex PCR, and TCRdb holds only the in-frame ones, with some missing. Here the sample spans more than 300,000 clones, roughly 8% being singletons. Findings and caveats of the study: A moderate, significant TCRB CDR3 shortening appeared in type 1 diabetes across four CD4+ subsets. Using cDNA template may skew counts toward highly expressing activated cells.

In its sample, this clone was seen a few times. Its cognate antigen is unknown. Populations obtained by sorting all exceeded 95% purity. V lost 5 bases and J lost 4; bases outside the gene matches: 9. CDR1 LGHNA and CDR2 YNFKEQ come from the germline V gene. This CDR3 spans 17 amino acids. V and J are TRBV4-2 and TRBJ2-1; 12 positions match TRBD2. Material for sequencing was central memory CD4+ T cells from blood. This TCR was sampled from a woman aged 18 to 35 in good health. CDR3 residues: CASSSDFLAGGYNEQFF. CDR3 nucleotides: TGTGCCAGCAGCTCCGACTTCCTAGCGGGAGGGTACAATGAGCAGTTCTTC.